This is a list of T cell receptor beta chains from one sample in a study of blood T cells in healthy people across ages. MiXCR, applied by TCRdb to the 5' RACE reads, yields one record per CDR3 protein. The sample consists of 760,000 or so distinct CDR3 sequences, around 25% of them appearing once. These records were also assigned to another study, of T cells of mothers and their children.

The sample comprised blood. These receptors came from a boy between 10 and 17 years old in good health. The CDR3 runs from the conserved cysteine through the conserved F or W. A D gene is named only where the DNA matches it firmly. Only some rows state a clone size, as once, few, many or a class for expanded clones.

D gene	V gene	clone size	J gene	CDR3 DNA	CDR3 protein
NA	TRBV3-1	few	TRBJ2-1	TGTGCCAGCAGCCATGAGACTAGGGTAGACACCTACAATGAGCAGTTCTTC	CASSHETRVDTYNEQFF
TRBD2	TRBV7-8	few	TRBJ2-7	TGTGCCAGCAGCTGGACTAGCGACTACGAGCAGTACTTC	CASSWTSDYEQYF
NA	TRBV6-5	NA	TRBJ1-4	TGTGCCAGCCGAGCGCAGGCGGTAGTCGAGTCAAGACTGTTTTTT	CASRAQAVVESRLFF
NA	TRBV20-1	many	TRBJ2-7	TGCAGTGCGGACCGGGACCAATCCTACGAGCAGTACTTC	CSADRDQSYEQYF
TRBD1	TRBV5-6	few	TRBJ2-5	TGTGCCAGCAGCATGGACAGGACGCAAGAGACCCAGTACTTC	CASSMDRTQETQYF
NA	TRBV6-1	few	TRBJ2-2	TGTGCCAGCAGCGAGGGCCCTAACACCGGGGAGCTGTTTTTT	CASSEGPNTGELFF
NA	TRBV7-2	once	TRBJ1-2	TGTGCCAGCAGCTTAGTCGGAGGGGACACCCACGATGGCTACACCTTC	CASSLVGGDTHDGYTF
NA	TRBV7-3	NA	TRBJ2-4	TGTGCCAGCAGCTTAAATCCGGGGGACATTCAGTACTTC	CASSLNPGDIQYF
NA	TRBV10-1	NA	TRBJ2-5	TGCGCCAGCAGTGACCCGACGGGACCCCAAGAGACCCAGTACTTC	CASSDPTGPQETQYF
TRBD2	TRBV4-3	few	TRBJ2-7	TGCGCCAGCAGCCAAGATCCGGGGGGAACCTACGAGCAGTACTTC	CASSQDPGGTYEQYF
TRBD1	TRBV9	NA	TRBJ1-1	TGTGCCAGCAGCTATTTCCGGGACAGGGAAAATATAGACACTGAAGCTTTCTTT	CASSYFRDRENIDTEAFF
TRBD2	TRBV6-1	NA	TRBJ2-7	TGTGCCAGCAGTGATGACCTAGCGGCGGACTCCTACGAGCAGTACTTC	CASSDDLAADSYEQYF
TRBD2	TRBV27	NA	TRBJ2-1	TGTGCCAGCATGGAGTTAGCGGGAGATAATGAGCAGTTCTTC	CASMELAGDNEQFF
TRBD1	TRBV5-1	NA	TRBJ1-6	TGCGCCAGCAGCTTGGGACAGGGGGCTCATTCACCCCTCCACTTT	CASSLGQGAHSPLHF
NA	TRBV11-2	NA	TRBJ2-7	TGTGCCAGCAGCCCCGTTACAGGTATCTTCTACGAGCAGTACTTC	CASSPVTGIFYEQYF
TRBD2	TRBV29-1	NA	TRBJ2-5	TGCAGCGTGTCTGGGGGGACGGGGGGAGAGACCCAGTACTTC	CSVSGGTGGETQYF
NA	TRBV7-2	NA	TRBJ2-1	TGTGCCAGCAGCTTAGAACTAGGTGTCAATGAGCAGTTCTTC	CASSLELGVNEQFF
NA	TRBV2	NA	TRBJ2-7	TGTGCCAGCGGTAGGGTCGAGCAGTACTTC	CASGRVEQYF
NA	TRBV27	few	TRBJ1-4	TGTGCCAGCAGAATAGGGGCGGTTGGGGAAAAACTGTTTTTT	CASRIGAVGEKLFF
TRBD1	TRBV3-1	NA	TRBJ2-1	TGTGCCAGCAGCCAAGATCTGGCAGGGGGCGCGAACAATGAGCAGTTCTTC	CASSQDLAGGANNEQFF
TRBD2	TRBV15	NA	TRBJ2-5	TGTGCCACCGGAGGGACTAGCGGGAGTTTAGAGACCCAGTACTTC	CATGGTSGSLETQYF
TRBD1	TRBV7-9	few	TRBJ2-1	TGTGCCAGCAGACTCTCGGACAGGGGTATAGATGAGCAGTTCTTC	CASRLSDRGIDEQFF
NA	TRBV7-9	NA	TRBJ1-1	TGTGCCAGCAGCCCCCATCCCAACACTGAAGCTTTCTTT	CASSPHPNTEAFF
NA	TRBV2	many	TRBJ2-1	TGTGCCAGCAGTCCCCGAAGAAATGAGCAGTTCTTC	CASSPRRNEQFF
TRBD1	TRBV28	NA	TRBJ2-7	TGTGCCAGCAGTTCGCTTCCGAGACAGGGAGCGGTGCTTTACGAGCAGTACTTC	CASSSLPRQGAVLYEQYF
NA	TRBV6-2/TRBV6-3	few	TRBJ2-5	TGTGCCAGCAGCCCTCGGCGGGGCCAAGAGACCCAGTACTTC	CASSPRRGQETQYF
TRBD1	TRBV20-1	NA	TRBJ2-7	TGCAGTGCTAGAGATCTCTTCAGAGCGGGACAGGGTTTCTACGAGCAGTACTTC	CSARDLFRAGQGFYEQYF
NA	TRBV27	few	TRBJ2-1	TGTGCCAGCAGTTTTATAGGGGACTCCTACAATGAGCAGTTCTTC	CASSFIGDSYNEQFF
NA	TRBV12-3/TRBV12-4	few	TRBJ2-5	TGTGCCAGCAGTCCCAAACAGGGAAAGTACCAAGAGACCCAGTACTTC	CASSPKQGKYQETQYF
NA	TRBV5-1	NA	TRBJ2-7	TGCGCCAGCAGTGGGGACGGAACCTCTGGAGAGCAGTACTTC	CASSGDGTSGEQYF
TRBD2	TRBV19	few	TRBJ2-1	TGTGCCAGCAGTAAGGAGCGGGAGGGTTACAATGAGCAGTTCTTC	CASSKEREGYNEQFF
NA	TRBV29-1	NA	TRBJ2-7	TGCAGCGTTGTAAGTCTAGCAGACTACGAGCAGTACTTC	CSVVSLADYEQYF
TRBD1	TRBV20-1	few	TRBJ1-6	TGCAGTGCCGCCGGCGGCGAGGGGGCGGGTCGACCCCTCCACTTT	CSAAGGEGAGRPLHF
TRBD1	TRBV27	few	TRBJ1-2	TGTGCCAGCAGTAGAGTCGGGACAGGGGAGTTTTATGGCTACACCTTC	CASSRVGTGEFYGYTF
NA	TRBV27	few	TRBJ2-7	TGTGCCAGCAGTTTAAGTGGGGGGGCTGGCGAGCAGTACTTC	CASSLSGGAGEQYF
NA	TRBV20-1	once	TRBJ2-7	TGCAGTGCTGGCAGATTAGCTAAGTCCTACGAGCAGTACTTC	CSAGRLAKSYEQYF
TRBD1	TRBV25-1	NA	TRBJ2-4	TGTGCCAGCAGTGTAAACAGGGGCGCCGCCAAAAACATTCAGTACTTC	CASSVNRGAAKNIQYF
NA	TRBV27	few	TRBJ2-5	TGTGCCAGCAGTTCTCAGCGGCCCCAGATAGGGGAGACCCAGTACTTC	CASSSQRPQIGETQYF